This T cell receptor (beta chain) emerged from a study of T cell responses to AZD1222 COVID-19 vaccine. The wider study: Pooled in the analysis were second doses at about 4 or about 12 weeks. Study outcomes and limitations: Recipients of two AZD1222 doses showed rising Spike-specific TCR breadth and depth. Clonal diversity was possibly underestimated; the donors were predominantly white British and more often female. Just 5 to 7 people given AZD1222 tested seropositive at baseline.

CDR3 size: 15 residues. Trimming at V came to 3 bases and at J to 2 bases, leaving 3 bases not matched to a gene. From germline, CDR1 is DFQATT and CDR2 SNEGSKA (reference sequence). Using immunoSEQ multiplex PCR, the repertoire was profiled, and TCRdb retains in-frame clones only, with some absent. This sample has roughly 110,000 clones, with around 91% found just once. Remarks on this clone: The antigen is not known.

Sequencing was performed on peripheral blood, taken on day 0 of AZD1222 vaccination. The chain uses TRBV20-1 and TRBJ1-4; 10 bases are shared with TRBD1. The sequence was collected from an adult in good health. The CDR3 DNA sequence: TGCAGTGCTAGTAGACAGGGGGCCACTAATGAAAAACTGTTTTTT. Protein: CSASRQGATNEKLFF.